Described below is a single TCR beta chain sequence and its context. What it binds is not known. One junction end disagrees with the germline gene, perhaps due to a read error. Germline V lookup: CDR1 WNHNN, CDR2 SYGVQD (reference sequence). This CDR3 has 15 amino acids. The data stem from a study of cytomegalovirus exposure and HLA in healthy donors. Study findings and constraints: In a later analysis, several top co-occurrence clusters appeared linked to parvovirus B19, influenza, CMV and Epstein-Barr virus. Trimming of TCR beta V- and J-genes showed a link, identified in a later analysis, to a missense DCLRE1C variant.

Researchers ran the PCR with 60 Vbeta and 13 Jbeta primers. Produced via immunoSEQ multiplex PCR; TCRdb's table is partial and in-frame only. The sample lists about 160,000 clones, about 77% occurring once. The sample was PBMCs. This receptor was taken from a man aged 25 to 40 in good health and CMV-seronegative. The chain uses TRBV10-1 and TRBJ2-1; 7 bases are shared with TRBD1. The CDR3 DNA is TGCGCCAGCAGCGAGTACCGGGACAGACACAATGAGCAGTTCTTC. Translating it yields CASSEYRDRHNEQFF.